This TCR beta chain was identified during a study of blood T cell repertoires in COVID-19. Study-wide context: Some COVID-19 samples were acute and others convalescent; all came from the United States, Italy and Spain.

Seattle researchers signed up patients amid active infection and tracked them longitudinally. V lost 0 bases to trimming and J lost 7 bases; unmatched junction nucleotides: 14. The CDR3 totals 16 residues. Germline CDR1 is GTSNPN and CDR2 is SVGIG (reference sequence). Original data processing: Researchers report that nucleated cell counts were estimated from reference gene primer amplification. Profiled with immunoSEQ multiplex PCR; TCRdb holds only in-frame clones, not every one. D and trimming come from the DNA, and the V and J calls and clone size come from that table. The table lists about 95,000 clones, roughly 90% of them singletons, with around 2.8% in the top ten.

The TCR sequence derives from a man in his forties or fifties with COVID-19, enrolled during active disease. Sequencing input: peripheral blood. V gene TRBV30 combines with J gene TRBJ1-2; TRBD1 matches 7 bases. The CDR3, as DNA: TGTGCCTGGAGTGTACCCCCCGGCAGGGGGAGGTCTGGCTACACCTTC. This translates into CAWSVPPGRGRSGYTF.